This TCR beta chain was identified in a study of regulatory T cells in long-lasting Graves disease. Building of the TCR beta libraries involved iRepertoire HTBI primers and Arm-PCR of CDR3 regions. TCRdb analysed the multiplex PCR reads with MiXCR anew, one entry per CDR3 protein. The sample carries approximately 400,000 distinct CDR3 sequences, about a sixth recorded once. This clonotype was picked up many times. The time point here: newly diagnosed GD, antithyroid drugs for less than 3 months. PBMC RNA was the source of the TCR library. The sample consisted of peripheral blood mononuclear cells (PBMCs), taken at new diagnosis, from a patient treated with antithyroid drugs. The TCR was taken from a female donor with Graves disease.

This CDR3 is CASRERRAYQETQYF. CDR3 nucleotides: TGTGCCAGCAGGGAGAGGAGGGCCTACCAAGAGACCCAGTACTTC. The genes are TRBV2 and TRBJ2-5; maybe TRBD2 (6 bases). This CDR3 has 15 residues. Germline V gives CDR1 SNHLY, CDR2 FYNNEI. Trimming pared 6 bases from V and 0 bases from J, leaving 14 bases between.